Following are 28 T cell receptor beta chains from one sample sequenced in a study of T cell responses to AZD1222 COVID-19 vaccine. TCRdb's copy holds only in-frame clones and misses some; the assay was immunoSEQ multiplex PCR. The top ten clones hold 1% to 1.5% of a sample with 180,000 or so clones, 92% of them seen once. Specimen: peripheral blood, collected 28 days after the second AZD1222 dose. Receptor source: an adult who received the AZD1222 COVID-19 vaccine.

This chain links TRBV27 with TRBJ2-7; 13 bases fit TRBD2. This CDR3 has 14 residues. With 4 bases clipped from V and 5 bases from J, the junction kept 2 bases outside the gene matches. The V gene's germline CDR1 is MNHEY and CDR2 SMNVEV (reference sequence). For the CDR3, the DNA is TGTGCCAGCAGTTCCGGGACTAGCGGGAACGAGCAGTACTTC. It specifies CASSSGTSGNEQYF.

The V call is TRBV9, the J call TRBJ1-1, with D maybe TRBD1 (5 bases). V lost 4 bases to trimming and J lost 0 bases, with 16 bases between them. This CDR3 region has 16 residues. Germline assignment: CDR1 SGDLS and CDR2 YYNGEE. CDR3 residues: CASSPPRGALNTEAFF. Here the CDR3 DNA reads TGTGCCAGCAGCCCCCCCCGTGGGGCCCTGAACACTGAAGCTTTCTTT.

This chain connects TRBV27 to TRBJ1-6; the D is unclear. The CDR3 is 12 amino acids. Trimming removed 4 bases from V and 7 bases from J, with 5 bases in between. Germline loops: CDR1 MNHEY, CDR2 SMNVEV (reference sequence). CDR3 sequence reads: CASSSTNSPLHF. The CDR3 DNA is TGTGCCAGCAGTTCCACAAATTCACCCCTCCACTTT.

The CDR3 reads CASKGGARDTQYF. CDR3 nucleotides: TGTGCCAGTAAGGGGGGCGCGAGAGATACGCAGTATTTT. This sequence joins TRBV19 and TRBJ2-3; possibly TRBD1 or TRBD2 for D (6 bases each). Germline V lookup: CDR1 LNHDA, CDR2 SQIVND (reference sequence). There are 13 residues in the CDR3. Trimming stripped 7 bases from V and 5 bases from J, with 13 bases between.

The chain joins TRBV30 to TRBJ1-1; D uncertain. The CDR3 is 16 residues long. The germline V gene encodes CDR1 GTSNPN and CDR2 SVGIG (reference sequence). Trimming took off 0 bases at V and 0 bases at J, with 14 bases between the two ends. The CDR3 DNA is TGTGCCTGGAGTGTCCGACGTCCGAGGATGAACACTGAAGCTTTCTTT. Residues: CAWSVRRPRMNTEAFF.

This rearrangement joins TRBV27 to TRBJ2-5; TRBD1 agrees at 7 bases. V lost 6 bases to trimming and J lost 5 bases; unmatched junction nucleotides: 12. The germline V gene encodes CDR1 MNHEY and CDR2 SMNVEV (reference sequence). The CDR3 has 15 residues. The DNA of the CDR3 is TGTGCCAGCAGGAGGGACAGTTCGAGGAGGGAGACCCAGTACTTC. Its protein is CASRRDSSRRETQYF.

The V call is TRBV5-4, the J call TRBJ1-4; D gene ambiguous. The CDR3 runs 14 residues. V dropped 2 bases and J dropped 4 bases, with 9 bases sitting between them. CDR1 and CDR2 from the germline V gene are SGHNT and YYREEE (reference sequence). CDR3 in DNA: TGTGCCAGCAGCTTTTGGGGTCTTAATGAAAAACTGTTTTTT. Amino acids: CASSFWGLNEKLFF.

V usage is TRBV28 and J usage is TRBJ2-5, with 10 positions matching TRBD1. Per germline, CDR1 MDHEN and CDR2 SYDVKM. The CDR3 loop spans 15 amino acids. Germline trimming cut 5 bases from V and 3 bases from J; bases unmatched to any gene: 6. CDR3 region: CASSGLGQGKETQYF. CDR3 DNA sequence: TGTGCCAGCAGTGGACTGGGACAGGGGAAAGAGACCCAGTACTTC.

CDR3 protein: CASSDLQGRGIGNTIYF. The CDR3 DNA reads as TGTGCCAGCAGTGATTTACAGGGCCGGGGAATAGGAAACACCATATATTTT. The chain carries TRBV2 and TRBJ1-3, with D possibly being TRBD1 (6 bases). CDR1 and CDR2 (germline): SNHLY, FYNNEI. V was trimmed by 3 bases and J by 4 bases, leaving 19 bases between them. CDR3 length equals 17 residues. Full variable domain (outside the CDR3, taken from reference TRBV2 and TRBJ1-3): EPEVTQTPSHQVTQMGQEVILRCVPISNHLYFYWYRQILGQKVEFLVSFYNNEISEKSEIFDDQFSVERPDGSNFTLKIRSTKLEDSAMYFCASSDLQGRGIGNTIYFGEGSWLTVV.

The chain joins TRBV5-4 to TRBJ2-2; unclear D gene. Germline lookup yields CDR1 SGHNT and CDR2 YYREEE (reference sequence). The CDR3 is 17 residues long. Deletions cut 0 bases from V and 7 bases from J, with 19 bases between. The CDR3 DNA sequence: TGTGCCAGCAGCTTGGCCATCGACCGACCTAAAGTCGGGGAGCTGTTTTTT. This gives the protein CASSLAIDRPKVGELFF.

This clone was seen a single time. The chain uses TRBV5-1 and TRBJ1-2; 9 bases are a match to TRBD1. V was pared by 2 bases and J by 4 bases, with 9 bases of the junction left unmatched. Germline CDR1 is SGHRS and CDR2 is YFSETQ. The CDR3 contains 16 residues. This CDR3 is CASSFYAGTGPYGYTF. CDR3 coding DNA: TGCGCCAGCAGCTTTTATGCCGGGACAGGGCCCTATGGCTACACCTTC.

The V call is TRBV4-2, the J call TRBJ1-5; TRBD1 matches 9 bases. The V gene's germline CDR1 is LGHNA and CDR2 YNFKEQ. V was pared by 0 bases and J by 6 bases, with 6 bases of the junction left unmatched. The CDR3 has 16 residues. In DNA, the CDR3 is TGTGCCAGCAGCCAAGAGACAGGGGGGAAGAGTCAGCCCCAGCATTTT. Protein sequence: CASSQETGGKSQPQHF.

The genes are TRBV6-5 and TRBJ2-1, with no clear D. The V gene lost 6 bases and the J gene lost 6 bases, with 6 bases spanning the gap. The CDR3 spans 11 residues. Germline V gene sequence: CDR1 MNHEY, CDR2 SVGAGI. The CDR3 is CASRLSNEQFF. The DNA for the CDR3 is TGTGCCAGCAGACTAAGCAATGAGCAGTTCTTC.

This clone was observed once. The V gene is TRBV30, the J gene TRBJ2-7; the D gene is possibly TRBD1 (6 bases). Trimming shortened V by 0 bases and J by 6 bases, and 12 bases separated the two germline ends. Germline CDR1 reads GTSNPN; CDR2 reads SVGIG (reference sequence). The CDR3 has 13 amino acids. The DNA for the CDR3 is TGTGCCTGGAGTGTCGATACAGGGATCGAGCAGTACTTC. It translates to CAWSVDTGIEQYF.

The gene calls are TRBV11-2 and TRBJ2-7; TRBD1 aligns across 9 bases. This CDR3 has 14 residues. Looked up from germline, CDR1 is SGHAT and CDR2 is FQNNGV. J lost 1 base, V lost 4 bases, and 2 bases had no gene match. The CDR3 protein is CASSSDRGSYEQYF. The CDR3, as DNA: TGTGCCAGCAGCTCCGACAGGGGGTCCTACGAGCAGTACTTC. Full variable domain (outside the CDR3, taken from reference TRBV11-2 and TRBJ2-7): EAGVAQSPRYKIIEKRQSVAFWCNPISGHATLYWYQQILGQGPKLLIQFQNNGVVDDSQLPKDRFSAERLKGVDSTLKIQPAKLEDSAVYLCASSSDRGSYEQYFGPGTRLTVT.

Concerning this clone itself: The germline gene is not matched at one end of the junction; a read error may be the cause. The rearrangement uses TRBV24-1 and TRBJ2-2, with TRBD2 identical over 14 bases. CDR3 length equals 15 residues. Germline V gives CDR1 KGHDR, CDR2 SFDVKD. The CDR3 loop reads CATAGTSGRIGELFF. The CDR3 DNA follows: TGTGCCACAGCTGGGACTAGCGGGAGAATCGGGGAACTGTTTTTT.

V is TRBV6-4 and J is TRBJ1-1, with 7 positions matching TRBD1. Germline CDR1 is MRHNA and CDR2 is SNTAGT. Germline trimming cut 3 bases from V and 11 bases from J; bases unmatched to any gene: 12. This CDR3 is 14 amino acids long. This CDR3 is CASSERDRAVGAFF. The DNA of the CDR3 is TGTGCCAGCAGTGAAAGGGACAGAGCGGTGGGGGCTTTCTTT.

The CDR3 reads CATSGSGELFF. The CDR3 nucleotides are TGTGCCACCTCAGGGTCCGGGGAGCTGTTTTTT. This chain links TRBV7-8 with TRBJ2-2, with D maybe TRBD1 (5 bases). Germline CDR1 reads SGHVS; CDR2 reads FQNEAQ. The CDR3 has 11 residues. The ends were cut back, 10 bases at V and 6 bases at J, with 9 bases in the middle.

The V gene is TRBV7-9, the J gene TRBJ1-6; 9 bases are a match to TRBD1. The CDR3 extends over 15 amino acids. Germline CDR1 SEHNR, CDR2 FQNEAQ (reference sequence). V was clipped by 5 bases and J by 7 bases; unmatched bases: 6. Written as DNA, the CDR3 is TGTGCCAGCAGCCCAGGGACAGGGAGAAATTCACCCCTCCACTTT. It translates to CASSPGTGRNSPLHF.

On this clone: Distinct nucleotide sequences in the sample also encode this CDR3. The chain joins TRBV5-1 to TRBJ2-7; D not certain. The CDR3 spans 13 residues. The germline V gene has CDR1 SGHRS and CDR2 YFSETQ. The V gene lost 0 bases and the J gene lost 2 bases, with 6 bases spanning the gap. The CDR3 loop reads CASSLGAAYEQYF. CDR3 in DNA: TGCGCCAGCAGCTTGGGGGCAGCCTACGAGCAGTACTTC.

This clone was observed a single time. Written as DNA, the CDR3 is TGTGCCAGCAGTACAACAGTCACTGGAAACACCATATATTTT. Translating it yields CASSTTVTGNTIYF. The gene calls are TRBV2 and TRBJ1-3, with D unclear. The CDR3 is 14 residues long. Trimming shortened V by 5 bases and J by 2 bases, and 10 bases separated the two germline ends. Germline assignment: CDR1 SNHLY and CDR2 FYNNEI.

The chain recombines TRBV4-1 with TRBJ1-1; D unclear. Trimming took off 4 bases at V and 5 bases at J, with 17 bases between the two ends. The CDR3 has 15 amino acids. Germline V gene sequence: CDR1 MGHRA, CDR2 YSYEKL. CDR3 amino acids: CASSPFSGVRTEAFF. The CDR3 nucleotides read TGCGCCAGCAGCCCCTTTTCTGGGGTAAGGACTGAAGCTTTCTTT.

J is TRBJ2-2 and V is TRBV4-3; 12 bases align to TRBD1. Germline V gives CDR1 LGHNA, CDR2 YSLEER. V lost 0 bases to trimming and J lost 7 bases; unmatched junction nucleotides: 18. The CDR3 is 21 residues long. The CDR3 spells CASSQEYWGQGAIIRHGELFF. The CDR3, as DNA: TGCGCCAGCAGCCAAGAGTATTGGGGACAGGGGGCTATTATTCGGCACGGGGAGCTGTTTTTT.

This clone was recorded only once. This chain links TRBV18 with TRBJ2-1; the match to TRBD2 covers 11 bases. V lost 3 bases and J lost 6; bases outside the gene matches: 7. This CDR3 spans 16 amino acids. Germline V gene data show CDR1 as KGHSH and CDR2 as LQKENI. The CDR3: CASSPLSGRAFNEQFF. The CDR3 region has the DNA TGTGCCAGCTCACCTCTTAGCGGGAGGGCCTTCAATGAGCAGTTCTTC.

The V and J genes are TRBV10-3 and TRBJ2-1, with TRBD2 matching over 7 bases. The junction had 4 bases not matched to a gene; V was cut back by 1 base and J by 7 bases. Germline V gene lookup returns CDR1 ENHRY and CDR2 SYGVKD. The CDR3 spans 14 residues. The CDR3 is CAISEFELANEQFF. The CDR3 nucleotides read TGTGCCATCAGTGAGTTCGAACTAGCGAATGAGCAGTTCTTC.

The chain recombines TRBV15 with TRBJ2-5; tentative D call: TRBD2 (6 bases). CDR3 length: 16 amino acids. Germline values: CDR1 LNHNV, CDR2 YYDKDF (reference sequence). Trimming took off 1 base at V and 2 bases at J, with 14 bases between the two ends. The CDR3 DNA is TGTGCCACCAGCAGAGGTCCTGGGGGAGGTCAAGAGACCCAGTACTTC. It is translated as CATSRGPGGGQETQYF.

The chain employs TRBV7-2 and TRBJ1-1; D not certain. Looked up from germline, CDR1 is SGHTA and CDR2 is FQGNSA. V lost 4 bases and J lost 6, with 12 bases in between. The CDR3 loop spans 13 amino acids. The CDR3 bases are TGTGCCAGCAGCTCGACGGGTAACGCTGAAGCTTTCTTT. This translates into CASSSTGNAEAFF. Full variable domain (rest looked up from reference TRBV7-2 and TRBJ1-1): GAGVSQSPSNKVTEKGKDVELRCDPISGHTALYWYRQSLGQGLEFLIYFQGNSAPDKSGLPSDRFSAERTGGSVSTLTIQRTQQEDSAVYLCASSSTGNAEAFFGQGTRLTVV.

This sequence joins TRBV11-2 and TRBJ2-7; TRBD1 matches 7 bases. The CDR3 contains 15 residues. The V segment lost 4 bases and the J segment 1 base; nucleotides outside the gene matches: 7. CDR1 and CDR2 (germline): SGHAT, FQNNGV. CDR3 region: CASSSLQGISYEQYF. DNA of the CDR3: TGTGCCAGCAGCTCGTTACAGGGGATTTCCTACGAGCAGTACTTC.